What follows is one T cell receptor beta chain and its context. Trimming cost V 6 bases and J 1 base, with 12 bases left between them. The CDR3 sequence is 15 residues long. Germline-derived CDR1 and CDR2 are SNHLY and FYNNEI. This sample is drawn from a study of blood T cell repertoires in COVID-19. Across the study: COVID-19 samples from acute and convalescent phases originated in the United States, Italy and Spain. Sample material is recorded as cDNA or gDNA derived from T cells, B-cell-depleted T cells, or PBMCs.

The repertoire was sequenced with immunoSEQ multiplex PCR; TCRdb's copy has only in-frame clones and lacks some. The profile shows 200,000 to 300,000 clones, 84% of them singletons. The chain carries TRBV2 and TRBJ1-4, with D possibly being TRBD1 (6 bases). This sequence was found in a woman aged 35 to 49 who had recovered from COVID-19. The sample consisted of peripheral blood. CDR3 sequence (DNA): TGTGCCAGCAGCCCCTTACAGGGAACTAATGAAAAACTGTTTTTT. Translation gives CASSPLQGTNEKLFF. The whole variable domain, filled in from reference TRBV2 and TRBJ1-4, reads EPEVTQTPSHQVTQMGQEVILRCVPISNHLYFYWYRQILGQKVEFLVSFYNNEISEKSEIFDDQFSVERPDGSNFTLKIRSTKLEDSAMYFCASSPLQGTNEKLFFGSGTQLSVL.